The clone carrying this T cell receptor beta chain was recorded once. These data belong to a study of T cells after yellow fever vaccination. Across the study: Preparing low-cell-number fractions relied on SMART-Seq v4 Ultra Low Input.

TCRdb reprocessed the 5' RACE reads via MiXCR and lists one record per CDR3 protein. In the table there are around 200,000 distinct CDR3 sequences, approximately 11% of which are singletons. The clonotype comes from a young man who received the YFV17D yellow fever vaccine. The specimen comprised CD8+ T cells sorted from PBMCs, sampled 15 days after the yellow fever booster vaccination.

CDR3 region: CASSETGQGTDTQYF. CDR3 sequence (DNA): TGTGCCAGCAGCGAAACGGGGCAGGGCACAGATACGCAGTATTTT. The V and J genes are TRBV2 and TRBJ2-3; perhaps D is TRBD1 or TRBD2 (5 bases each). Germline lookup yields CDR1 SNHLY and CDR2 FYNNEI. V lost 6 bases and J 1 base, leaving 14 bases between the germline ends. This CDR3 comprises 15 residues.